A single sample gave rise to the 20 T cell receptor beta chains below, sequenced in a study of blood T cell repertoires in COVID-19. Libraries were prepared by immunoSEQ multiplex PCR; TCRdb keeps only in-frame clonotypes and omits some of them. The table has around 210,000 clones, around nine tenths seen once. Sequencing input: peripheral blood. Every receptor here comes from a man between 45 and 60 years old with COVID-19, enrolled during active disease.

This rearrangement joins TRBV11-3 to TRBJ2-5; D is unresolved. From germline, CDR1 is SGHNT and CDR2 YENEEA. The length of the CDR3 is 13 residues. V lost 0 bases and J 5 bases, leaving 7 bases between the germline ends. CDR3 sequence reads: CASSLDPLETQYF. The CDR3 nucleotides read TGTGCCAGCAGCTTAGACCCCCTGGAGACCCAGTACTTC.

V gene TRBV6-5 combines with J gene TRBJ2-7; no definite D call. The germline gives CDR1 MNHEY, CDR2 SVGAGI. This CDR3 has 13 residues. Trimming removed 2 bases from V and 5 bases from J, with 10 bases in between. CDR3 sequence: CASSYLLFHEQYF. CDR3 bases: TGTGCCAGCAGTTACCTACTTTTCCACGAGCAGTACTTC.

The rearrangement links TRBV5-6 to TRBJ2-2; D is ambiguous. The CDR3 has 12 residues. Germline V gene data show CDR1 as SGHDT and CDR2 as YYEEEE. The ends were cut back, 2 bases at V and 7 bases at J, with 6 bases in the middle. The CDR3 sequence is CASSLWLGELFF. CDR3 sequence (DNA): TGTGCCAGCAGCTTATGGCTCGGGGAGCTGTTTTTT.

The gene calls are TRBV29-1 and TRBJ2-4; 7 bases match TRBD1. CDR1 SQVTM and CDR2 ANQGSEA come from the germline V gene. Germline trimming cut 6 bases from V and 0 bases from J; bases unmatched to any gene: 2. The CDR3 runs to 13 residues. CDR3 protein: CSVGTVAKNIQYF. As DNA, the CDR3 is TGCAGCGTCGGGACAGTAGCCAAAAACATTCAGTACTTC.

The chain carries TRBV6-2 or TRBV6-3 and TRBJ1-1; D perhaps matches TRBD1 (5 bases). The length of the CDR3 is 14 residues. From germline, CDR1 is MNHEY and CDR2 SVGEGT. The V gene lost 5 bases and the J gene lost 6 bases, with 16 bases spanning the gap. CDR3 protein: CASSGRQGFAEAFF. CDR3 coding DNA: TGTGCCAGCAGTGGGAGGCAGGGATTTGCTGAAGCTTTCTTT.

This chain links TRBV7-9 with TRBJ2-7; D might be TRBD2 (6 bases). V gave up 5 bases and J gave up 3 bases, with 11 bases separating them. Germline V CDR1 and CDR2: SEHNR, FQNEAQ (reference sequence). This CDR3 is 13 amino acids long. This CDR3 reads CASSPTSIYEQYF. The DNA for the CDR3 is TGTGCCAGCAGCCCAACTAGCATCTACGAGCAGTACTTC.

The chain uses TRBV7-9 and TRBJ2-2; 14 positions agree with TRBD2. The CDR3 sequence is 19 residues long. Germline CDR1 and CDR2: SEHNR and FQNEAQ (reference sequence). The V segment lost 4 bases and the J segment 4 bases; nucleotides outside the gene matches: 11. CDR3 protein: CASSSPTGTSGSGTGELFF. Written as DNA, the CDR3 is TGTGCCAGCAGCTCACCCACCGGGACTAGCGGGAGTGGCACCGGGGAGCTGTTTTTT. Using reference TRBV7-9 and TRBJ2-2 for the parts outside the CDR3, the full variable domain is DTGVSQNPRHKITKRGQNVTFRCDPISEHNRLYWYRQTLGQGPEFLTYFQNEAQLEKSRLLSDRFSAERPKGSFSTLEIQRTEQGDSAMYLCASSSPTGTSGSGTGELFFGEGSRLTVL.

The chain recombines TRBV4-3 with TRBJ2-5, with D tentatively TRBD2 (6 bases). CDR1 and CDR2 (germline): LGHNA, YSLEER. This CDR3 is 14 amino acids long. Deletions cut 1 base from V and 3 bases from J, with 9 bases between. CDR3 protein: CASSQAGGKETQYF. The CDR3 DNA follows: TGCGCCAGCAGCCAAGCCGGGGGTAAAGAGACCCAGTACTTC.

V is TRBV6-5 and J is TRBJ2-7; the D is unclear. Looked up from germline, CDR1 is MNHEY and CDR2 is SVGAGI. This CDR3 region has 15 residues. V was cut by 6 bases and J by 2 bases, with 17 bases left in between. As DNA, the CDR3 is TGTGCCAGCAGGCTTTCTACAGCAAGAACCTACGAGCAGTACTTC. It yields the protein CASRLSTARTYEQYF.

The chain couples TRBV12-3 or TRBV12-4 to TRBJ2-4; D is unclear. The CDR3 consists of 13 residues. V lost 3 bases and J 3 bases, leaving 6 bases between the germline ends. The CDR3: CASSFWLKNIQYF. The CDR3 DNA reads TGTGCCAGCAGTTTCTGGCTCAAAAACATTCAGTACTTC.

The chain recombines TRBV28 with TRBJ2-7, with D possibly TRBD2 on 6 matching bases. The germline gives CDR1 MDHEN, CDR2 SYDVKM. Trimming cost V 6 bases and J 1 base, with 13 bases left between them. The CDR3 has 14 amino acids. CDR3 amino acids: CASRSTGGSYEQYF. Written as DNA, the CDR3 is TGTGCCAGCAGGTCTACAGGAGGGTCCTACGAGCAGTACTTC. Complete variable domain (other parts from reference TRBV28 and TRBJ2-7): DVKVTQSSRYLVKRTGEKVFLECVQDMDHENMFWYRQDPGLGLRLIYFSYDVKMKEKGDIPEGYSVSREKKERFSLILESASTNQTSMYLCASRSTGGSYEQYFGPGTRLTVT.

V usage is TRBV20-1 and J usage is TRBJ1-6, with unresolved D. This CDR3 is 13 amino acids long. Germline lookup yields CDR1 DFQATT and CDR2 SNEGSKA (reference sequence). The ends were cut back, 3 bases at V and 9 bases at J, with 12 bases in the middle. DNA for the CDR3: TGCAGTGCTAGTGGTGGCGGCGGTTCACCCCTCCACTTT. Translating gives CSASGGGGSPLHF.

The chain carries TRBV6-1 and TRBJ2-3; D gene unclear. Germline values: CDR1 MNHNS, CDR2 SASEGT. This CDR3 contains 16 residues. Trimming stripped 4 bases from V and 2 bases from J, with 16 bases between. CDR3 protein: CASSAAPRPDTDTQYF. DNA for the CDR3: TGTGCCAGCAGTGCGGCGCCGCGGCCTGACACAGATACGCAGTATTTT.

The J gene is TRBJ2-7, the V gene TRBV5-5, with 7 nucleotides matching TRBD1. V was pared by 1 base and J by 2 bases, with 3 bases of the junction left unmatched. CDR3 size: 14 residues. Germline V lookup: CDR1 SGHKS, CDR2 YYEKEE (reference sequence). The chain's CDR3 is CASSLTGDPYEQYF. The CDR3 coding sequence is TGTGCCAGCAGCTTGACAGGGGATCCCTACGAGCAGTACTTC.

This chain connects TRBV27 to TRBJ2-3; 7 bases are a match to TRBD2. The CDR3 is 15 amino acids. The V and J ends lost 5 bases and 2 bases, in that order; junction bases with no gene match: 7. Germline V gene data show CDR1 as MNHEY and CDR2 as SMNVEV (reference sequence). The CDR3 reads CASSTRLAPTDTQYF. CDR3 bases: TGTGCCAGCAGTACCCGACTAGCTCCCACAGATACGCAGTATTTT.

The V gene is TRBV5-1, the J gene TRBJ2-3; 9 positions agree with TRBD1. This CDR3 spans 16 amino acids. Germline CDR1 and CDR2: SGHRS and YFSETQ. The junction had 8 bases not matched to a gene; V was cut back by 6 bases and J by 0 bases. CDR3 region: CASNDPDRGSTDTQYF. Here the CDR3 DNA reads TGCGCCAGCAACGATCCGGACAGGGGAAGCACAGATACGCAGTATTTT.

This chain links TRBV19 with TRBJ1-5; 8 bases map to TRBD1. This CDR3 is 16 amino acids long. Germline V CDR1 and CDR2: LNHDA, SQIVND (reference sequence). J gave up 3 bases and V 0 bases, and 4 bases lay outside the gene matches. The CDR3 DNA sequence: TGTGCCAGTAGTATAGACGGGACAGGCTTCAATCAGCCCCAGCATTTT. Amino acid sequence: CASSIDGTGFNQPQHF.

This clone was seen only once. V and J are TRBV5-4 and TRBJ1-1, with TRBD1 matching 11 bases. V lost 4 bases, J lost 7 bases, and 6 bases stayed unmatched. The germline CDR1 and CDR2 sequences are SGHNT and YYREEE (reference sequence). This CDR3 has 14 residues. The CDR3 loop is CASSLGTGGSEAFF. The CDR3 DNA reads TGTGCCAGCAGCCTTGGGACAGGGGGGAGTGAAGCTTTCTTT.

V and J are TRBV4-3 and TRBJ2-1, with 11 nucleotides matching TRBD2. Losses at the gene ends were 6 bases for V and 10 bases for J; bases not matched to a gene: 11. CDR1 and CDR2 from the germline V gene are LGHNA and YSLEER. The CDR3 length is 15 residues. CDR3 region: CASSFGLAGGTEQFF. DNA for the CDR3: TGCGCCAGCAGTTTCGGGCTAGCGGGGGGTACCGAGCAGTTCTTC.

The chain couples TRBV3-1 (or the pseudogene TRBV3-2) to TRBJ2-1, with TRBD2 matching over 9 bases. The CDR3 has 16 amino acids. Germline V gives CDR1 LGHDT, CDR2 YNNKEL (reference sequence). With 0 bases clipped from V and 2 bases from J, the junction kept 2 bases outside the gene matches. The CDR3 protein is CASSQDLAGPYNEQFF. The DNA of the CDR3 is TGTGCCAGCAGCCAAGATCTAGCGGGACCCTACAATGAGCAGTTCTTC.